The sequence of this T cell receptor (beta chain) was determined in a study of shared clonotypes between healthy human individuals. In the study overall: Participating donors consisted of a couple of women and a few men aged 18 to 49.

This clone was seen only once. CDR3 length: 17 amino acids. The germline V gene has CDR1 SGHRS and CDR2 YFSETQ. The ends were cut back, 0 bases at V and 0 bases at J, with 13 bases in the middle. Assay used: immunoSEQ multiplex PCR; TCRdb lists only in-frame clones, some missing. Found here are approximately 100,000 clones, about 67% of them singletons; the top ten hold around 24%. The study drew all its donors from Caucasian adults living in Nashville, Tennessee. Material: memory CD8+ T cells sorted from blood. Subset noted: CD45RO+ cells pooled with CCR7-negative TemRA cells. The receptor was isolated from a woman aged 30 to 39 in good health. V gene TRBV5-1 combines with J gene TRBJ2-1; D tentatively fits TRBD1 or TRBD2 (6 bases each). CDR3 DNA sequence: TGCGCCAGCAGCTTGGTACCGGGGGCAAGCTCCTACAATGAGCAGTTCTTC. Encoded protein: CASSLVPGASSYNEQFF. Based on the CDR3 plus reference TRBV5-1 and TRBJ2-1, the full variable domain is KAGVTQTPRYLIKTRGQQVTLSCSPISGHRSVSWYQQTPGQGLQFLFEYFSETQRNKGNFPGRFSGRQFSNSRSEMNVSTLELGDSALYLCASSLVPGASSYNEQFFGPGTRLTVL.